This record covers a single T cell receptor beta chain. This clone's antigen is unknown. Base qualities are not provided; no much larger clone lies one nucleotide away. The library relied on 5' RACE. Sequencing used an Illumina HiSeq 2500. The second PCR ran for roughly 6 to 11 cycles and used a J-beta primer mix along with a sample-barcoded 5' primer. Each TCR beta cDNA molecule received a unique molecular identifier from a template-switch 5' adaptor carrying 12 random nucleotides. Each sample yielded at least 2.5 million CDR3-containing paired-end reads. The Mint cDNA synthesis kit, primed by a TRBC-specific oligonucleotide, was used to synthesize first-strand cDNA from all RNA. Following uracil-DNA glycosylase treatment, all cDNA underwent a first 18-cycle PCR with the universal primers M1SS and BC2_uni_R. The study's own analysis went as follows. Each sample was normalized by randomly selecting 1 million high-quality reads, each carrying a distinct molecular identifier. Instead of being binned into consensus sequences, reads that shared molecular identifiers were thrown out. CDR3 identification, clonotype clustering and error correction used MiTCR with a Q25 quality threshold and the strictest error-elimination algorithm. Lower-bound total TCR beta diversity was estimated with a nonparametric unseen species model using Euler transformation. In-frame beta chains were kept once TCRdb had trimmed the public reads at Q25 with fastp and called clones with MiXCR. Every entry covers one CDR3 protein and lists the most common genes and DNA from its rows. For this entry, the V and J calls and clone size follow TCRdb and not the study's own pipeline. This sample is represented by 1.2 million to 1.5 million distinct CDR3 sequences; roughly 40% of them were singletons. The ten largest clonotypes hold under 8% of the sample.

The data were taken from a study of blood T cells in healthy people across ages (dated by TCRdb to between 2015 and 2016). A note on the overall study: In model experiments, template switching captured about one uniquely barcoded TCR beta cDNA molecule for every two T cells. The donors were split into four age groups: young (average around 15 years), middle-aged (around 40), aged (62) and long-lived (approximately 80). Using deep sequencing normalized with unique cDNA molecular identifiers, the study measured how TCR beta repertoire diversity changes with age. To avoid experimental bias, donors of different ages were distributed randomly across sequencing lanes. Using the same blood draw, the study looked at two additional independent replicas of 1 million unique cDNA reads for two donors, one aged 18 to 30 and the other aged 80 or older. Study-wide conclusions, independent of this receptor: Bulk unsorted PBMC profiling prevented conclusive comparison of naive and antigen-experienced compartments. There was a strong correlation between observed TCR beta diversity and the percentage of naive T cells measured by flow cytometry. As age increased, observed TCR beta diversity per million T cells dropped in a roughly linear way, and a significant reduction was already evident by age roughly 40. Because donor CMV infection status was unknown, age-related changes in expanded clonotypes were potentially confounded. Estimates of total diversity based on one million sequenced T cells were regarded as lower bounds and as underestimates. Compared with the aged group, the long-lived group had more naive CD4+ T cells, fewer expanded clones and increased TCR diversity, suggesting age selection.

The approximately 39 donors, aged about 6 to 95 years, were systemically healthy Caucasian individuals from Russia. Each donor gave approximately 9.3 milliliters of peripheral blood, collected into EDTA-treated Vacutainer tubes. Ficoll-Paque density-gradient centrifugation was used to isolate PBMCs, with at least 6 million obtained per sample. Trizol reagent was used to extract total RNA from PBMCs, with at least 5.5 micrograms per sample. The percentages of naive CD45RAhigh/CD27high T cells were determined by flow cytometry on a PBMC aliquot from every donor. The CDR3 spans 13 residues, from the cysteine through the phenylalanine. Only the CDR3 part of the read is kept: 39 bases, read in frame from the first base. From the germline V gene, CDR1 is SGHDN and CDR2 is FVKESK. V is clipped by 2 bases and J by 11 bases, and the sequence between their germline boundaries is 15 bases long.

Rearrangement joined TRBV14 to TRBJ2-5, with the D gene call left open. The clonotype was recovered from a young woman in good health. Sequencing was performed on blood. The CDR3 region: CASSQNNRVPQYF. The DNA sequence is as follows: TGTGCCAGCAGCCAAAACAACCGGGTCCCACAGTACTTC.